The 24 T cell receptor beta chains in this list originate from one sample, sequenced in a study of T cell responses to AZD1222 COVID-19 vaccine. Using immunoSEQ multiplex PCR, the repertoire was profiled, and TCRdb retains in-frame clones only, with some absent. The table records roughly 40,000 clones, about 78% of them present only once. The sample consisted of peripheral blood, taken on day 0 of AZD1222 vaccination. These receptors were obtained from an adult in good health.

V usage is TRBV7-7 and J usage is TRBJ2-5, with a tentative D call TRBD2 (5 bases). There are 13 residues in the CDR3. Trimming took 1 base from V and 3 from J, leaving 6 bases between them. Germline V CDR1 and CDR2: SSHAT, FNYEAQ (reference sequence). The CDR3: CASSLDSEETQYF. Here the CDR3 DNA reads TGTGCCAGCAGCTTAGATAGCGAAGAGACCCAGTACTTC.

The chain employs TRBV15 and TRBJ1-2; no clear D gene. The germline V gene has CDR1 LNHNV and CDR2 YYDKDF (reference sequence). The CDR3 loop spans 13 amino acids. Trimming removed 3 bases from V and 11 bases from J, with 16 bases in between. The CDR3 spells CATSSGPGSAYTF. The CDR3, as DNA: TGTGCCACCAGCAGCGGACCAGGATCCGCGTACACCTTC.

This clone was observed a few times. V gene TRBV3-1 (or the pseudogene TRBV3-2) combines with J gene TRBJ1-5; a possible D gene is TRBD1 (5 bases). The CDR3 has 17 amino acids. Germline CDR1 and CDR2: LGHDT and YNNKEL (reference sequence). V was cut by 0 bases and J by 3 bases, with 15 bases left in between. The CDR3 region is CASSQEEGGGSNQPQHF. The CDR3 DNA sequence: TGTGCCAGCAGCCAAGAGGAGGGTGGGGGGTCCAATCAGCCCCAGCATTTT.

The gene calls are TRBV5-1 and TRBJ1-4, with TRBD1 identical over 8 bases. The V and J ends lost 7 bases and 8 bases, in that order; junction bases with no gene match: 10. CDR1 and CDR2 (germline): SGHRS, YFSETQ. The CDR3 is 14 residues long. The DNA of the CDR3 is TGCGCCAGCCGGCAGACAGGGGAGGGCGAAAAACTGTTTTTT. Encoded protein: CASRQTGEGEKLFF.

The chain employs TRBV2 and TRBJ1-2; no firm D call. CDR1 and CDR2 from the germline V gene are SNHLY and FYNNEI. The CDR3 totals 13 residues. Deletions cut 6 bases from V and 4 bases from J, with 12 bases between. CDR3 bases: TGTGCCAGCAGGGAACAGACCTCCTATGGCTACACCTTC. It yields the protein CASREQTSYGYTF. Looking up the rest from reference TRBV2 and TRBJ1-2 gives the full variable domain: EPEVTQTPSHQVTQMGQEVILRCVPISNHLYFYWYRQILGQKVEFLVSFYNNEISEKSEIFDDQFSVERPDGSNFTLKIRSTKLEDSAMYFCASREQTSYGYTFGSGTRLTVV.

CDR3 residues: CATTKPRYQETQYF. The DNA for the CDR3 is TGTGCCACCACCAAACCTAGGTACCAAGAGACCCAGTACTTC. The rearrangement uses TRBV24-1 and TRBJ2-5; D unclear. The CDR3 is 14 residues long. The germline V gene encodes CDR1 KGHDR and CDR2 SFDVKD. Trimming removed 8 bases at V and 0 bases at J, with 12 bases between.

This chain uses TRBV7-2 with TRBJ2-7, with TRBD2 matching 8 bases. The CDR3 is 14 residues long. Looked up from germline, CDR1 is SGHTA and CDR2 is FQGNSA. The V gene end was trimmed by 5 bases and the J gene end by 7 bases; junction bases not matched to a gene: 10. The CDR3 region is CASSPRGLGLEQYF. The CDR3 region has the DNA TGTGCCAGCAGCCCCCGGGGACTAGGCCTGGAGCAGTACTTC.

The chain carries TRBV11-2 and TRBJ2-7, with D perhaps TRBD2 (5 bases). V dropped 4 bases and J dropped 4 bases, with 14 bases sitting between them. CDR1 and CDR2 from the germline V gene are SGHAT and FQNNGV. The length of the CDR3 is 14 residues. This CDR3 is CASSSFDYLYEQYF. The CDR3 nucleotides are TGTGCCAGCAGCTCCTTCGACTATCTGTACGAGCAGTACTTC.

The chain has TRBV6-6 and TRBJ2-5, with D uncertain. Trimming pared 4 bases from V and 5 bases from J, leaving 14 bases between. Germline values: CDR1 MNHNY, CDR2 SVGAGI (reference sequence). The CDR3 has 14 amino acids. The CDR3, as DNA: TGTGCCAGCAGTTCTATCCGACGTGACGAGACCCAGTACTTC. As protein: CASSSIRRDETQYF.

The V gene is TRBV2, the J gene TRBJ1-5, with D hard to call. CDR1 and CDR2 (germline): SNHLY, FYNNEI. The CDR3 is 13 amino acids. V was pared by 6 bases and J by 5 bases, with 11 bases between. The CDR3 loop reads CASSLGRDQPQHF. The CDR3 DNA reads as TGTGCCAGCAGCCTAGGGCGTGATCAGCCCCAGCATTTT. Supplemented by reference TRBV2 and TRBJ1-5, the full variable domain reads EPEVTQTPSHQVTQMGQEVILRCVPISNHLYFYWYRQILGQKVEFLVSFYNNEISEKSEIFDDQFSVERPDGSNFTLKIRSTKLEDSAMYFCASSLGRDQPQHFGDGTRLSIL.

V gene TRBV6-6 combines with J gene TRBJ1-4; D remains unclear. The germline V gene encodes CDR1 MNHNY and CDR2 SVGAGI (reference sequence). There are 15 residues in the CDR3. The V and J ends lost 5 bases and 0 bases respectively, with 10 bases between them. The CDR3 sequence: CASSHEAATNEKLFF. CDR3 bases: TGTGCCAGCAGTCACGAGGCGGCAACTAATGAAAAACTGTTTTTT.

The chain recombines TRBV11-3 with TRBJ2-1; D gene ambiguous. Germline values: CDR1 SGHNT, CDR2 YENEEA. V lost 2 bases and J lost 2, with 13 bases in between. The CDR3 runs to 16 residues. CDR3 region: CASSLRGVPAYNEQFF. The CDR3 DNA sequence: TGTGCCAGCAGCTTACGAGGTGTGCCTGCCTACAATGAGCAGTTCTTC.

This clone appeared a few times. This sequence joins TRBV12-5 and TRBJ2-7, with 8 nucleotides matching TRBD1. CDR3 size: 15 residues. CDR1 LGHNT and CDR2 FRNRAP come from the germline V gene. Unmatched junction bases numbered 11, after V lost 5 bases and J lost 5 bases. The CDR3 DNA reads TGTGCTAGTGGTACCATCCGACAGGGACAGGACGAGCAGTACTTC. It translates to CASGTIRQGQDEQYF.

In nucleotides, the CDR3 is TGTGCCAGCAGCTCGGACAGGGATGAAAAACTGTTTTTT. Translating it yields CASSSDRDEKLFF. The rearrangement joins TRBV11-3 to TRBJ1-4; 8 nucleotides line up with TRBD1. The CDR3 consists of 13 residues. CDR1 SGHNT and CDR2 YENEEA come from the germline V gene. Germline trimming cut 4 bases from V and 6 bases from J; bases unmatched to any gene: 1. Combining the CDR3 with reference TRBV11-3 and TRBJ1-4 gives the whole variable domain EAGVVQSPRYKIIEKKQPVAFWCNPISGHNTLYWYLQNLGQGPELLIRYENEEAVDDSQLPKDRFSAERLKGVDSTLKIQPAELGDSAVYLCASSSDRDEKLFFGSGTQLSVL.

The gene calls are TRBV5-1 and TRBJ1-1, with TRBD1 as a possible D gene (5 bases). V was trimmed by 5 bases and J by 2 bases, leaving 13 bases between them. Germline V gene data show CDR1 as SGHRS and CDR2 as YFSETQ. This CDR3 has 14 residues. CDR3 in amino acids: CASSSGTTNTEAFF. The CDR3 nucleotides are TGCGCCAGCAGTTCCGGGACGACTAACACTGAAGCTTTCTTT.

This chain links TRBV25-1 with TRBJ2-3; TRBD1 matches at 7 bases. With 1 base clipped from V and 2 bases from J, the junction kept 3 bases outside the gene matches. CDR1 MGHDK and CDR2 SYGVNS come from the germline V gene. The CDR3 spans 15 residues. Here the CDR3 DNA reads TGTGCCAGCAGTGAATGGGACAGTATCACAGATACGCAGTATTTT. It encodes CASSEWDSITDTQYF.

CDR3 nucleotide sequence: TGCGCCAGCAGCTCAGGGGGCTCGGGCTATGGCTACACCTTC. This gives the protein CASSSGGSGYGYTF. The chain recombines TRBV5-1 with TRBJ1-2; TRBD1 matches 8 bases. The germline gives CDR1 SGHRS, CDR2 YFSETQ. The CDR3 covers 14 residues. The V and J ends lost 3 bases and 4 bases, in that order; junction bases with no gene match: 5.

The chain combines TRBV19 with TRBJ1-1; 9 nucleotides match TRBD1. Per germline, CDR1 LNHDA and CDR2 SQIVND (reference sequence). Germline trimming cut 4 bases from V and 5 bases from J; bases unmatched to any gene: 8. This CDR3 contains 15 residues. The CDR3 is CASSRTGAVRTEAFF. The CDR3 region has the DNA TGTGCCAGTAGTAGGACAGGGGCAGTGAGGACTGAAGCTTTCTTT.

The V call is TRBV12-3 or TRBV12-4, the J call TRBJ2-7; D may be TRBD2 (5 bases). The ends were cut back, 3 bases at V and 1 base at J, with 7 bases in the middle. The CDR3 loop spans 13 amino acids. The CDR3 nucleotides are TGTGCCAGCAGTTTCGGGGTTTCCTACGAGCAGTACTTC. Its protein is CASSFGVSYEQYF.

This clone was counted once. This rearrangement joins TRBV10-1 to TRBJ2-1; 10 bases are shared with TRBD1. V trimming: 4 bases; J trimming: 7 bases; junction bases outside the gene matches: 10. Germline CDR1 WNHNN, CDR2 SYGVQD (reference sequence). The CDR3 extends over 16 amino acids. CDR3 in DNA: TGCGCCAGCAGTGTTGCTGGGACAGGGGTTTCAAATGAGCAGTTCTTC. This encodes CASSVAGTGVSNEQFF.

This chain links TRBV18 with TRBJ2-5; D gene ambiguous. This CDR3 has 13 amino acids. V was clipped by 6 bases and J by 1 base, with 9 bases between them. CDR1 KGHSH and CDR2 LQKENI come from the germline V gene. The chain's CDR3 is CASSPEFQETQYF. CDR3 bases: TGTGCCAGCTCGCCAGAGTTCCAAGAGACCCAGTACTTC.

This clone was observed a few times. V and J are TRBV5-1 and TRBJ2-3, with 9 positions matching TRBD1. Unmatched junction bases numbered 4, after V lost 4 bases and J lost 1 base. The CDR3 is 15 residues long. The V gene's germline CDR1 is SGHRS and CDR2 YFSETQ. CDR3 residues: CASSIRTGGTDTQYF. The CDR3 DNA reads TGCGCCAGCAGCATCCGGACAGGGGGCACAGATACGCAGTATTTT.

The genes are TRBV5-8 and TRBJ1-1, with TRBD1 as a possible D gene (5 bases). CDR1 is SGHTS, CDR2 YDEGEE, per germline. The CDR3 is 13 residues long. The V and J ends lost 2 bases and 5 bases respectively, with 10 bases between them. The CDR3 reads CASSFPGKTEAFF. CDR3 DNA sequence: TGTGCCAGCAGCTTCCCAGGGAAGACTGAAGCTTTCTTT.

There are a few counts of this clone. This sequence joins TRBV20-1 and TRBJ1-2; D is ambiguous. Per the germline V gene, CDR1 is DFQATT and CDR2 is SNEGSKA (reference sequence). Trimming stripped 3 bases from V and 1 base from J, with 9 bases between. The CDR3 extends over 13 amino acids. The CDR3 reads CSASLDLNYGYTF. The DNA for the CDR3 is TGCAGTGCTAGTCTCGACCTTAACTATGGCTACACCTTC.